Listed here is a single T cell receptor beta chain. Its antigen is unknown. After CD4 positive bead selection, the CD4-negative fraction gave CD8 T cells. Cells stained for CD3, CD4, CD8, CD45RA, CD27 and viability were sorted into four CD45RA/CD27 subsets. Germline assignment: CDR1 MDHEN and CDR2 SYDVKM. There are 17 residues in the CDR3. The V and J ends lost 6 bases and 8 bases, in that order; junction bases with no gene match: 17. Both TRBC1 and TRBC2 were covered by a beta constant-region primer of two equimolar oligonucleotides. The ligated cDNA underwent four PCR rounds using SP2 and nested alpha and beta constant-region primers. TCRdb re-derived calls from the UMI-ligation and nested PCR reads in MiXCR, one entry per CDR3 protein. The sample shows about 150,000 distinct CDR3 sequences, over 20% of them seen only once. These data come from a study of naive and memory T cell subsets. Study outcomes and limitations: A few larger clonotypes appeared in naive repertoires, especially CD8, possibly memory cells re-expressing CD45RA.

The chain joins TRBV28 to TRBJ2-1; 9 positions agree with TRBD2. What was sequenced was naive CD4+ T cells from blood. This TCR came from a human donor in good health. The CDR3: CASREFFRGRGRDEQFF. The CDR3 DNA reads TGTGCCAGCAGGGAATTTTTCCGCGGGAGGGGTAGGGATGAGCAGTTCTTC.